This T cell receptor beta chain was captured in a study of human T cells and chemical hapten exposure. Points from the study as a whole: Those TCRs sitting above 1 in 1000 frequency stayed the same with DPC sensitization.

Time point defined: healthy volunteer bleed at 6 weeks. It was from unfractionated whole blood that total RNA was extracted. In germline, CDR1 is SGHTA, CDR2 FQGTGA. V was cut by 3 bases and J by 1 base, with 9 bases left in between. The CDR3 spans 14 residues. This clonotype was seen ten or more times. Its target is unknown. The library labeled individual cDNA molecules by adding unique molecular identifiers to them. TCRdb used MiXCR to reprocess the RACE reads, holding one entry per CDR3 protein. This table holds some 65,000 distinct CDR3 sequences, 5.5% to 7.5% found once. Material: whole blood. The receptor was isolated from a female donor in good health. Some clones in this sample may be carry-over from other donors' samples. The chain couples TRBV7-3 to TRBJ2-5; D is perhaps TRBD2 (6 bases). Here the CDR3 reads CASSLGGLQETQYF. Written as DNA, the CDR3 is TGTGCCAGCAGCTTGGGGGGACTCCAAGAGACCCAGTACTTC.